A selection of T cell receptor beta chains follows, all from one sample in a study of blood T cell repertoires in COVID-19. Repertoires were generated with immunoSEQ multiplex PCR, while TCRdb's copy carries only in-frame clones and drops some. The sample shows 200,000 to 300,000 clones, 70% to 90% of them seen only once. Sequencing input: peripheral blood. The receptor set was obtained from a man aged 18 to 29 with active or convalescent COVID-19. The CDR3 runs from the conserved cysteine through the conserved F or W. A D gene is named only where the DNA matches it firmly. A clone size is listed for some rows: how often the clone was seen (once, few, many), or a class if it is expanded.

TRBV9	NA	TRBD2	TRBJ2-1	TGTGCCAGCAGCGCTAGCGGGAGTACGTACAATGAGCAGTTCTTC	CASSASGSTYNEQFF
TRBV28	NA	NA	TRBJ1-6	TGTGCCAGCAGTTTTTCTGTTCCAGGACAGTATAATTCACCCCTCCACTTT	CASSFSVPGQYNSPLHF
TRBV2	NA	TRBD1	TRBJ2-7	TGTGCCAGCAGTTACAGGGGGAGTAACTACGAGCAGTACTTC	CASSYRGSNYEQYF
TRBV7-8	few	NA	TRBJ1-2	TGTGCCAGCAGCCCCTCCTTTTATGGCTACACCTTC	CASSPSFYGYTF
TRBV5-1	NA	NA	TRBJ1-1	TGCGCCAGCAGAAACCAGGGTGACACTGAAGCTTTCTTT	CASRNQGDTEAFF
TRBV30	NA	NA	TRBJ1-2	TGTGCCTGGACTCTAAGATGGATCCCGGGTGGCTACACCTTC	CAWTLRWIPGGYTF
TRBV19	few	NA	TRBJ1-2	TGTGCGGCGAAAGGGGATTTTTATGGCTACACCTTC	CAAKGDFYGYTF
TRBV9	NA	TRBD1	TRBJ1-2	TGTGCCAGCAGCGTTGATCCCTTTGACCGGGACAGGGTTAAAGGGAACTATGGCTACACCTTC	CASSVDPFDRDRVKGNYGYTF
TRBV28	NA	TRBD1	TRBJ1-3	TGTGCCAGCCAGGGGGCACCGGCCGGAAACACCATATATTTT	CASQGAPAGNTIYF
TRBV19	NA	TRBD1	TRBJ1-2	TGTGCCACCCACGACAGGGACCGCATCGCCCGCTACACCTTC	CATHDRDRIARYTF
TRBV7-3	NA	TRBD2	TRBJ2-1	TGTGCCAGCAGCTTAAGGCCCACAGCAGCGGGGTACAATGAGCAGTTCTTC	CASSLRPTAAGYNEQFF
TRBV27	NA	TRBD1	TRBJ1-1	TGTGCCAGCAGTTTCGGACCGGGACAGGGGGACACTGAAGCTTTCTTT	CASSFGPGQGDTEAFF
TRBV9	NA	NA	TRBJ2-7	TGTGCCAGCAGCGTAGCCGAGGACGAGCAGTACTTC	CASSVAEDEQYF
TRBV4-2	few	TRBD2	TRBJ2-7	TGTGCCAGCAGCCAATTGACTAGCGGGGGGATCTACGAGCAGTACTTC	CASSQLTSGGIYEQYF
TRBV6-5	NA	TRBD1	TRBJ2-1	TGTGCCAGCACCCGGACAGGGAATGAGCAGTTCTTC	CASTRTGNEQFF
TRBV5-1	few	NA	TRBJ1-1	TGCGCCAGCAGCTTGGTGCGGGGAGGCACTGAAGCTTTCTTT	CASSLVRGGTEAFF
TRBV7-3	NA	TRBD2	TRBJ2-6	TGTGCCAGCAGCTCGCCGGGACTAGCGGCTGAGAGCTCTGGGGCCAACGTCCTGACTTTC	CASSSPGLAAESSGANVLTF
TRBV6-1	NA	NA	TRBJ2-2	TGTGCCAGCAGTGAAGCCCGGGGGTGGACCGGGGAGCTGTTTTTT	CASSEARGWTGELFF
TRBV6-5	NA	TRBD1	TRBJ1-4	TGTGCCAGCAGTTACCTGACAGGGGGAGGTGAAAAACTGTTTTTT	CASSYLTGGGEKLFF
TRBV27	NA	NA	TRBJ2-5	TGTGCCAGCATTGGTGCGGGGCAGGAGACCCAGTACTTC	CASIGAGQETQYF
TRBV7-9	NA	NA	TRBJ2-1	TGTGCCAGCAGCTTAGCGGGGGGGCAGAATGAGCAGTTCTTC	CASSLAGGQNEQFF
TRBV5-1	once	NA	TRBJ1-1	TGCGCCAGCAGCCCCCCAAAGGACTTGACGAACACTGAAGCTTTCTTT	CASSPPKDLTNTEAFF
TRBV29-1	NA	TRBD1	TRBJ1-1	TGCAGCGTTTCCCTCACAGGGGGCATGGACACTGAAGCTTTCTTT	CSVSLTGGMDTEAFF
TRBV14	NA	NA	TRBJ2-2	TGTGCCAGCAGCCTAGAAAGGACAGCGAACACCGGGGAGCTGTTTTTT	CASSLERTANTGELFF
TRBV7-2	NA	NA	TRBJ2-5	TGTGCCAGCAGCCCGGGACTGCAGCGAGCCCAGTACTTC	CASSPGLQRAQYF
TRBV7-8	NA	NA	TRBJ2-3	TGTGCCAGCAGCTTAGTTGCGGGGTTAGATACGCAGTATTTT	CASSLVAGLDTQYF
TRBV19	once	NA	TRBJ1-1	TGTGCCAGTTGGCCCGGAGGAGGGTGGGAAACTGAAGCTTTCTTT	CASWPGGGWETEAFF
TRBV19	NA	TRBD1	TRBJ1-2	TGTGCCAGTAGTATCAGGTTCTCAGGGGGTCGCGGCTACACCTTC	CASSIRFSGGRGYTF
TRBV4-3	once	NA	TRBJ1-1	TGCGCCAGCAGCCCGACAGGCTACACTGAAGCTTTCTTT	CASSPTGYTEAFF
TRBV5-5	NA	NA	TRBJ2-2	TGTGCCAGCAGCGGTCACAGGGTGAGCACCGGGGAGCTGTTTTTT	CASSGHRVSTGELFF
TRBV3-1/TRBV3-2	NA	NA	TRBJ1-2	TGTGCCAGCAGCCAAGAGAACGGTTTCGGCTATGGCTACACCTTC	CASSQENGFGYGYTF
TRBV7-2	NA	TRBD2	TRBJ2-3	TGTGCCAGCAGAGATAGCGGGAGAAGTACGCAGTATTTT	CASRDSGRSTQYF
TRBV5-1	once	TRBD2	TRBJ2-5	TGCGCCAGCAGCCCCCAGGCTAGCGGGGAACGAGAGACCCAGTACTTC	CASSPQASGERETQYF
TRBV2	NA	NA	TRBJ1-1	TGTGCCACAGGACAGAGGGGCACTGAAGCTTTCTTT	CATGQRGTEAFF
TRBV5-6	NA	TRBD1	TRBJ1-1	TGTGCCAGCAGCTTGAGGGGACAGGGGTTCAGGATTGAAGCTTTCTTT	CASSLRGQGFRIEAFF
TRBV28	NA	NA	TRBJ2-1	TGTGCCAGCAGTCTAGTCGAGGTTAGTGAGCAGTTCTTC	CASSLVEVSEQFF
TRBV27	once	NA	TRBJ1-5	TGTGCCAGCAGTTTAAGCGAAGCTCAGCCCCAGCATTTT	CASSLSEAQPQHF
TRBV2	NA	NA	TRBJ2-7	TGTGCCAGCAAGGCTAGCGAAAGACAGCAGTACTTC	CASKASERQQYF